Sequencing of this TCR beta chain was carried out in a study of identifying expanded T cells in peripheral blood. The CDR3 is made up of 14 amino acids. V gave up 2 bases and J gave up 6 bases; unmatched junction bases: 6. The germline CDR1 and CDR2 sequences are MNHNS and SASEGT. During the collection period, no donor immune events like infections were recorded. Using immunoSEQ multiplex PCR, the repertoire was profiled, and TCRdb retains in-frame clones only, with some absent. In the table there are around 130,000 clones, 86% of which are singletons. The sequencing input was blood. This receptor was taken from a person aged 18 to 70 in good health. The rearrangement joins TRBV6-1 to TRBJ2-7; 8 positions agree with TRBD2. For the CDR3, the DNA is TGTGCCAGCAGTGAAATAGCGGGACAAGGCGAGCAGTACTTC. Protein sequence: CASSEIAGQGEQYF.